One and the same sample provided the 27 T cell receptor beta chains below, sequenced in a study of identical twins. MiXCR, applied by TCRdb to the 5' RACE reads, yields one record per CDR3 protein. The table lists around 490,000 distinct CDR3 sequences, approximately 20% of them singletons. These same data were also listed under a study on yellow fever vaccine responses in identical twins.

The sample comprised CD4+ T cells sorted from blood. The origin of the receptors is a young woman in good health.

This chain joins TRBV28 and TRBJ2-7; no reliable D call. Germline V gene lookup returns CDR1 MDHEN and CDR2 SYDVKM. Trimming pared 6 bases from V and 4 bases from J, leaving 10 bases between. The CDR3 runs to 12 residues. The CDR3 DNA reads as TGTGCCAGCAGGGCCGATGGATACGAGCAGTACTTC. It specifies CASRADGYEQYF. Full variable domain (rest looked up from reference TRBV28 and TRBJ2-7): DVKVTQSSRYLVKRTGEKVFLECVQDMDHENMFWYRQDPGLGLRLIYFSYDVKMKEKGDIPEGYSVSREKKERFSLILESASTNQTSMYLCASRADGYEQYFGPGTRLTVT.

For the CDR3, the DNA is TGTGCCAGCTCACCTACAGGACAGGGCGAATCCTACGAGCAGTACGTC. It translates to CASSPTGQGESYEQYV. The V call is TRBV18, the J call TRBJ2-7, with TRBD1 matching 8 bases. The V and J ends lost 3 bases and 1 base, in that order; junction bases with no gene match: 8. The CDR3 has 16 residues. The germline CDR1 and CDR2 sequences are KGHSH and LQKENI.

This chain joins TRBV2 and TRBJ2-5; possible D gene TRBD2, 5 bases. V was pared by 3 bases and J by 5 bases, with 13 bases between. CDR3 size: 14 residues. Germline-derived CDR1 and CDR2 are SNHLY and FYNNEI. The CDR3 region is CASSEGSPGETQYF. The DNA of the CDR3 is TGTGCCAGCAGTGAGGGTAGCCCGGGGGAGACCCAGTACTTC.

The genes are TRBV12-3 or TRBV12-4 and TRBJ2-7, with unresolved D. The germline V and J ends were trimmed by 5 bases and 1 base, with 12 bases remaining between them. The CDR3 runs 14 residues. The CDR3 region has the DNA TGTGCCAGCAGTCCCCTGACTGCTTCCTACGAGCAGTACTTC. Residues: CASSPLTASYEQYF.

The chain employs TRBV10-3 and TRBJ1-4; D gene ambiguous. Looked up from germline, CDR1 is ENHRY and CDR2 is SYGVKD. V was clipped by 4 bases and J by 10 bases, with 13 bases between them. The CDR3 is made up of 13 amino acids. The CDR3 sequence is CAISAPDDGKLFF. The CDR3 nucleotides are TGTGCCATCAGTGCCCCGGACGACGGAAAACTGTTTTTT.

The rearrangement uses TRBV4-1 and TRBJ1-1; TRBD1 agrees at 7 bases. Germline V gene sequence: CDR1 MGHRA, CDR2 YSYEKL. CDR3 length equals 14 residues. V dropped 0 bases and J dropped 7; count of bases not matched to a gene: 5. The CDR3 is CASSQEEGGGEAFF. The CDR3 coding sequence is TGCGCCAGCAGCCAAGAAGAAGGGGGCGGTGAAGCTTTCTTT.

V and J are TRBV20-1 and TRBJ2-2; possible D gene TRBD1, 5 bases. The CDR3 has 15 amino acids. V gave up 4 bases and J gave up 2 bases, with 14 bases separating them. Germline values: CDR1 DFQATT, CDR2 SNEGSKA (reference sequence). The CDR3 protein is CSATTQGYNTGELFF. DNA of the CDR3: TGCAGTGCTACGACCCAGGGCTACAACACCGGGGAGCTGTTTTTT.

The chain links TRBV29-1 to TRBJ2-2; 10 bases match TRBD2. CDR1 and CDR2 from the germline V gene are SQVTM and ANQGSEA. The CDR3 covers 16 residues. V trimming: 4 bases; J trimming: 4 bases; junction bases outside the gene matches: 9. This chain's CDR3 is CSVVPNLAGGTGELFF. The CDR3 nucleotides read TGCAGCGTTGTGCCCAACTTAGCGGGAGGCACCGGGGAGCTGTTTTTT.

The CDR3 bases are TGTGCCAGCAGCTGGGACAGTCCTGAAAAACTGTTTTTT. This translates into CASSWDSPEKLFF. The V call is TRBV12-3 or TRBV12-4, the J call TRBJ1-4, with 7 bases identical to TRBD1. The ends lost 6 bases at V and 7 bases at J; junction bases unmatched: 5. The length of the CDR3 is 13 residues.

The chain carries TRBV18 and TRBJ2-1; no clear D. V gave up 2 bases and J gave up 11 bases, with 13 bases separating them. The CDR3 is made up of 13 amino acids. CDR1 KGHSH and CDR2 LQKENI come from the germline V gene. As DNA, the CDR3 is TGTGCCAGCTCACCATTATCCGGGCCCCAGCAGTTCTTC. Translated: CASSPLSGPQQFF.

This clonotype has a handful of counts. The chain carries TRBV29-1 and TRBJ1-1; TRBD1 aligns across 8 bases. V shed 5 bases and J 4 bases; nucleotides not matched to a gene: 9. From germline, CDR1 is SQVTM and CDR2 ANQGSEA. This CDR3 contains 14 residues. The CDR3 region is CSVRSTGEGTEAFF. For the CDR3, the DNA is TGCAGCGTTCGCTCGACAGGGGAAGGCACTGAAGCTTTCTTT.

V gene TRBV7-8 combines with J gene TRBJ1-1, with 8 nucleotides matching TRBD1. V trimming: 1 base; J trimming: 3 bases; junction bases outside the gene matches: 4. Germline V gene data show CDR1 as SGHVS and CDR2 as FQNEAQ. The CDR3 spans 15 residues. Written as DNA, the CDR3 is TGTGCCAGCAGCTTAGTTCCAGGGGGCTACACTGAAGCTTTCTTT. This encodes CASSLVPGGYTEAFF.

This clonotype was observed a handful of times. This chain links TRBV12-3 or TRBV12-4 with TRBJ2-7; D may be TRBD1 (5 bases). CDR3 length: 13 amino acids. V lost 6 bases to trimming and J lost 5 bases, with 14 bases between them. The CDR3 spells CASSSSGSHEQYF. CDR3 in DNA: TGTGCCAGCAGCTCTTCAGGGTCCCACGAGCAGTACTTC.

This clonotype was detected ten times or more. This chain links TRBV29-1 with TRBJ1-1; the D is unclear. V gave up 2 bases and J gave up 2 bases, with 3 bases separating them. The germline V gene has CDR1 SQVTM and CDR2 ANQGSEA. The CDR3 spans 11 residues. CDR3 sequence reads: CSVESNTEAFF. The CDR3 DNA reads TGCAGCGTTGAATCCAACACTGAAGCTTTCTTT.

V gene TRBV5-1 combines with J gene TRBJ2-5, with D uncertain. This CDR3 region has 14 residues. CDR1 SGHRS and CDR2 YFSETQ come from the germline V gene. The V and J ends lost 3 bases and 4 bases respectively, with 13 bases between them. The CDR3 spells CASSSIEKRETQYF. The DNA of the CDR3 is TGCGCCAGCAGCTCGATTGAAAAGAGAGAGACCCAGTACTTC.

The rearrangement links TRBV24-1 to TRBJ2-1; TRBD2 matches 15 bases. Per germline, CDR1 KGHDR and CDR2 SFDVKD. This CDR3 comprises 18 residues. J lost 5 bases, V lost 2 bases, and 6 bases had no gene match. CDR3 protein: CATSDSGTSGRPNNEQFF. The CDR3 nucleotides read TGTGCCACCAGTGATTCCGGGACTAGCGGGAGGCCCAACAATGAGCAGTTCTTC.

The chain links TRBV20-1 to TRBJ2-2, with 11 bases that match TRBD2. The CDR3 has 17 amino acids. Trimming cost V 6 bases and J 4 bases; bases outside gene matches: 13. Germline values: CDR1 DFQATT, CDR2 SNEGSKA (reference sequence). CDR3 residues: CSAPGLAAVLGTGELFF. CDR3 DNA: TGCAGTGCGCCGGGACTAGCGGCTGTCTTGGGCACCGGGGAGCTGTTTTTT.

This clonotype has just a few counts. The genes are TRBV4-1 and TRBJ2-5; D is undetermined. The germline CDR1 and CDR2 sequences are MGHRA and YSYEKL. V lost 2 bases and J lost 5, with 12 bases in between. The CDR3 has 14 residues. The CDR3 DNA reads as TGCGCCAGCAGCCAACTGGAGTGGCGTGAGACCCAGTACTTC. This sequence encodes CASSQLEWRETQYF.

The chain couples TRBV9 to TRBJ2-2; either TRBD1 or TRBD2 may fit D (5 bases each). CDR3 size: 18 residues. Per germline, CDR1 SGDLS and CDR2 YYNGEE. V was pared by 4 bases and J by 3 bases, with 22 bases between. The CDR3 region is CASSTHSGAWRDTGELFF. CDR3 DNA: TGTGCCAGCAGCACTCACTCCGGGGCCTGGAGAGACACCGGGGAGCTGTTTTTT.

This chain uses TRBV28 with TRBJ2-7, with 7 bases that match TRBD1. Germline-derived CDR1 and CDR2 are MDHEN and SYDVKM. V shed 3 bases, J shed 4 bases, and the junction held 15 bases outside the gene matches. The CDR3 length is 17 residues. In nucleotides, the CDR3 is TGTGCCAGCAGTTTGACTCCCCCCTCCCTACAGGGGTACGAGCAGTACGTC. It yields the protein CASSLTPPSLQGYEQYV.

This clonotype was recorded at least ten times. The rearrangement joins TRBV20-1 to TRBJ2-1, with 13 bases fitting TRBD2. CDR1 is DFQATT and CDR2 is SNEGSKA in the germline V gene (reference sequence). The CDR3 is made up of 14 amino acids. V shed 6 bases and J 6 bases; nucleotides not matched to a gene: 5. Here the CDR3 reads CSAQLAGGPNEQFF. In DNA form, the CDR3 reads TGCAGTGCGCAACTAGCGGGAGGGCCCAATGAGCAGTTCTTC.

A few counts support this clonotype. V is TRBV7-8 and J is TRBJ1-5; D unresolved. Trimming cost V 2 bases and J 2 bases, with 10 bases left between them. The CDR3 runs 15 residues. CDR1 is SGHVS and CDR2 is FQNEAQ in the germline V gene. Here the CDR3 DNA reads TGTGCCAGCAGCTTACTGAATTTGGGCAATCAGCCCCAGCATTTT. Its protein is CASSLLNLGNQPQHF. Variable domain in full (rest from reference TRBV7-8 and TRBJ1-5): GAGVSQSPRYKVAKRGQDVALRCDPISGHVSLFWYQQALGQGPEFLTYFQNEAQLDKSGLPSDRFFAERPEGSVSTLKIQRTQQEDSAVYLCASSLLNLGNQPQHFGDGTRLSIL.

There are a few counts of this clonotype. CDR3 in DNA: TGTGCCAGCAGCGGGAGGTACAGGGGGCATCTAAACAATGAGCAGTTCTTC. It yields the protein CASSGRYRGHLNNEQFF. The gene calls are TRBV7-7 and TRBJ2-1, with 9 bases lining up with TRBD1. The trim removed 5 bases at V and 5 bases at J, leaving 13 bases unmatched. Germline V lookup: CDR1 SSHAT, CDR2 FNYEAQ (reference sequence). The CDR3 extends over 17 amino acids.

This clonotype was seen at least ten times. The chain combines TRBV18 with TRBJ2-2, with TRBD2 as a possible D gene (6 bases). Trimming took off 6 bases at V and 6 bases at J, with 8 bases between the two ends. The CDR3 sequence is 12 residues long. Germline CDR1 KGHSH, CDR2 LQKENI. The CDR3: CASSTGAGELFF. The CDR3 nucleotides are TGTGCCAGCTCTACGGGGGCCGGGGAGCTGTTTTTT.

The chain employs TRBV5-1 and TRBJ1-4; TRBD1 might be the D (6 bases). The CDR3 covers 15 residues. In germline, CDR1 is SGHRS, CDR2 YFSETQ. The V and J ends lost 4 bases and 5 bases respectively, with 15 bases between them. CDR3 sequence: CASSPGTGQNEKLFF. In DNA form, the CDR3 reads TGCGCCAGCAGCCCTGGAACCGGACAGAATGAAAAACTGTTTTTT.

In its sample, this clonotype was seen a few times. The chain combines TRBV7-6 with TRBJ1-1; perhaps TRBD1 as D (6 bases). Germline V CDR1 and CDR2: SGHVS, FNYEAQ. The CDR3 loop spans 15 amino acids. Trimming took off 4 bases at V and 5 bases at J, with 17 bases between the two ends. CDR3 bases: TGTGCCAGCAGCTCCTTTGACGGCCAGGGGACTGAAGCTTTCTTT. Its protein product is CASSSFDGQGTEAFF.

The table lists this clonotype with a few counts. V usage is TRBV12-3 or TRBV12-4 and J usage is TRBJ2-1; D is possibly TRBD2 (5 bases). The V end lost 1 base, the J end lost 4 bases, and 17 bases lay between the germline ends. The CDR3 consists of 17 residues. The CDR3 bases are TGTGCCAGCAGTTTAGGTCGGTCAGTAAGAGGGTACAATGAGCAGTTCTTC. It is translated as CASSLGRSVRGYNEQFF.